The entry below describes one T cell receptor (beta chain). This record comes from a study of T cell responses to AZD1222 COVID-19 vaccine. V was pared by 1 base and J by 1 base, with 10 bases of the junction left unmatched. The CDR3 runs to 19 residues. CDR1 and CDR2 (germline): MNHEY, SMNVEV (reference sequence). Method: immunoSEQ multiplex PCR; TCRdb's copy keeps in-frame clones and lacks some. The sample has under 130,000 clones; roughly 89% are singletons. This receptor was taken from an adult who received the AZD1222 COVID-19 vaccine. J is TRBJ2-6 and V is TRBV27; 7 nucleotides align to TRBD1. The sequenced sample was peripheral blood, obtained 28 days after the second AZD1222 dose. The CDR3, as DNA: TGTGCCAGCAGTTTATTCGGGACAGCTCGGAATTCTGGGGCCAACGTCCTGACTTTC. It encodes CASSLFGTARNSGANVLTF.